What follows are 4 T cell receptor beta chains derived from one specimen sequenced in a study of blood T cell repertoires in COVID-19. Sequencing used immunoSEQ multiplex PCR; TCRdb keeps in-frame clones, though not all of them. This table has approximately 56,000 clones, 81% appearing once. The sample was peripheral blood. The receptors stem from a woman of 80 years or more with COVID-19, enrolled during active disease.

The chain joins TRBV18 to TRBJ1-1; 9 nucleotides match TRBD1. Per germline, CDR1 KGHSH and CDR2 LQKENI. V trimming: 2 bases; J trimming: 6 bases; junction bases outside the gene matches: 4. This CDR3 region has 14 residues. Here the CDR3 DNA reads TGTGCCAGCTCACCAGGACAGGGGTTGTCTGAAGCTTTCTTT. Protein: CASSPGQGLSEAFF.

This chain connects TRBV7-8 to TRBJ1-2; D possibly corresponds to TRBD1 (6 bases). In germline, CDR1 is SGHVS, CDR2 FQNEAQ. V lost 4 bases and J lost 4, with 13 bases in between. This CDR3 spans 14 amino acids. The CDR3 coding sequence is TGTGCCAGCAGCTCCCCGGACAGATCCTATGGCTACACCTTC. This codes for CASSSPDRSYGYTF.

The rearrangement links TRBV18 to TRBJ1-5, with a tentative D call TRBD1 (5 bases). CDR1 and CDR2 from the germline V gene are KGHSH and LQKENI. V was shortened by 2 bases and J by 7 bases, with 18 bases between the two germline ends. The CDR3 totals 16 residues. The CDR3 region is CASSPGGIGGGQPQHF. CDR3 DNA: TGTGCCAGCTCACCAGGGGGTATCGGGGGTGGACAGCCCCAGCATTTT.

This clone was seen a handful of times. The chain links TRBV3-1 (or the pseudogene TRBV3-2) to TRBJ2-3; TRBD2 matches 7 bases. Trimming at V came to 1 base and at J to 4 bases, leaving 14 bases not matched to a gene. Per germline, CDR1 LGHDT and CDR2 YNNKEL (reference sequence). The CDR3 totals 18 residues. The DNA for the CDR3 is TGTGCCAGCAGCCAAGTGTCTCCCCTAGCGGCGAGTCCAGATACGCAGTATTTT. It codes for CASSQVSPLAASPDTQYF.